The rows below give T cell receptor beta chains drawn from one sample of a study of T cell responses to AZD1222 COVID-19 vaccine. The data were produced by immunoSEQ multiplex PCR, yet TCRdb's version contains in-frame clones alone and is incomplete. Here the sample spans about 150,000 clones, about nine tenths being singletons. The sample was peripheral blood, taken 28 days after the second AZD1222 dose. The origin of the receptors is an adult who received the AZD1222 COVID-19 vaccine. The CDR3 runs from the conserved cysteine through the conserved F or W. D genes are given only for firm matches. Clone size is not always given. Where it is, it says once, few, many or a class for expanded clones.

j_call v_call d_call clone_size cdr3_aa cdr3_nt
TRBJ2-7 TRBV7-2 . . CASSPTGYEQYF TGTGCCAGCAGCCCCACAGGCTACGAGCAGTACTTC
TRBJ2-2 TRBV19 TRBD2 once CASSRLAGVGTGELFF TGTGCCAGTAGTAGGCTAGCGGGAGTTGGCACCGGGGAGCTGTTTTTT
TRBJ2-3 TRBV27 . . CASKRSGDTDTQYF TGTGCCAGCAAAAGGAGTGGGGACACAGATACGCAGTATTTT
TRBJ2-1 TRBV11-2 . . CASSLLELGEQFF TGTGCCAGCAGCTTATTGGAGCTAGGGGAGCAGTTCTTC
TRBJ1-5 TRBV30 TRBD1 . CAWSGQGSAQPQHF TGTGCCTGGAGTGGACAGGGTAGCGCTCAGCCCCAGCATTTT
TRBJ2-3 TRBV6-5 TRBD2 . CASSYSTSANTQYF TGTGCCAGCAGTTACTCAACTAGCGCCAATACGCAGTATTTT
TRBJ2-2 TRBV25-1 TRBD1 . CASSDYRGQAGELFF TGTGCCAGCAGTGATTACAGGGGCCAAGCCGGGGAGCTGTTTTTT
TRBJ1-4 TRBV7-6 TRBD1 . CASSLGGQGREKLFF TGTGCCAGCAGCTTAGGAGGACAGGGACGGGAAAAACTGTTTTTT
TRBJ2-7 TRBV29-1 TRBD2 . CSVAGLAGLLYEQYF TGCAGCGTGGCTGGACTAGCGGGCCTCCTCTACGAGCAGTACTTC
TRBJ2-2 TRBV15 . . CATSSPGSGGANTGELFF TGTGCCACCAGCTCTCCGGGTAGCGGAGGCGCGAACACCGGGGAGCTGTTTTTT
TRBJ1-2 TRBV19 TRBD1 . CASSNRDRGGYTF TGTGCCAGTAGTAACAGGGACAGGGGAGGCTACACCTTC
TRBJ2-7 TRBV6-2/TRBV6-3 TRBD2 . CASSTRPGTTASYEQYF TGTGCCAGCAGTACCCGCCCTGGGACTACGGCCTCCTACGAGCAGTACTTC
TRBJ1-6 TRBV2 . . CASSMDGLHNSPLHF TGTGCCAGCAGCATGGACGGTCTTCATAATTCACCCCTCCACTTT
TRBJ1-4 TRBV29-1 . . CSVVGSEKLFF TGCAGCGTTGTGGGCTCCGAAAAACTGTTTTTT
TRBJ2-7 TRBV20-1 . . CSASYGRNYEQYF TGCAGTGCTAGTTATGGTCGGAATTACGAGCAGTACTTC
TRBJ2-1 TRBV7-9 . once CASSFLGNEQFF TGTGCCAGCAGCTTCCTTGGCAATGAGCAGTTCTTC
TRBJ2-1 TRBV5-1 TRBD2 . CASRRTSGSSYNEQFF TGCGCCAGCAGGCGTACTAGCGGGAGTTCCTACAATGAGCAGTTCTTC
TRBJ2-7 TRBV6-2/TRBV6-3 TRBD2 . CASSWSSSGITYEQYF TGTGCCAGCAGTTGGAGTTCTAGCGGGATAACCTACGAGCAGTACTTC
TRBJ2-1 TRBV7-9 . . CASSLRQGGNEQFF TGTGCCAGCAGCTTGAGGCAGGGTGGCAATGAGCAGTTCTTC
TRBJ2-3 TRBV28 TRBD2 . CASSTSGRPGDTQYF TGTGCCAGCAGCACTAGCGGGAGGCCGGGAGATACGCAGTATTTT
TRBJ2-7 TRBV2 TRBD2 . CASSRTSGTYEQYF TGTGCCAGCAGTCGGACTAGCGGGACTTACGAGCAGTACTTC
TRBJ2-7 TRBV7-3 TRBD1 . CASSQQGASSYEQYF TGTGCCAGCAGCCAACAGGGGGCAAGCTCCTACGAGCAGTACTTC
TRBJ1-1 TRBV7-8 . once CASSFIAQGVTEAFF TGTGCCAGCAGCTTCATAGCCCAGGGAGTCACTGAAGCTTTCTTT
TRBJ1-6 TRBV3-1/TRBV3-2 . . CASSLRTPNSPLHF TGTGCCAGCAGCCTCCGGACCCCTAATTCACCCCTCCACTTT
TRBJ1-2 TRBV6-5 TRBD1 . CASITRDRGLGYTF TGTGCCAGCATTACGAGGGACAGGGGGCTCGGCTACACCTTC
TRBJ2-2 TRBV5-1 . . CASSEPTGELFF TGCGCCAGCAGCGAACCCACCGGGGAGCTGTTTTTT
TRBJ2-7 TRBV3-1/TRBV3-2 TRBD2 once CASSQELAGRSYEQYF TGTGCCAGCAGCCAAGAACTAGCGGGTCGCTCCTACGAGCAGTACTTC
TRBJ2-6 TRBV28 . . CASSLSWQTGAGANVLTF TGTGCCAGCAGTTTATCCTGGCAGACTGGGGCTGGGGCCAACGTCCTGACTTTC